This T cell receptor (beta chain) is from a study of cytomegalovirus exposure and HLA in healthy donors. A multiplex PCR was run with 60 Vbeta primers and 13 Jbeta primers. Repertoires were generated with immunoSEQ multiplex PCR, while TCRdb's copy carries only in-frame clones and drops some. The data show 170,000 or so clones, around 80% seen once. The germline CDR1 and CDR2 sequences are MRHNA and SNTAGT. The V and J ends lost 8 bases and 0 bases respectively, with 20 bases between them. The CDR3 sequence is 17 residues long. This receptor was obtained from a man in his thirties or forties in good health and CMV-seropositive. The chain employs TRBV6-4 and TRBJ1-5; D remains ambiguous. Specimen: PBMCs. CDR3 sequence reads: CASHPPEFWYSNQPQHF. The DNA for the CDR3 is TGTGCCAGCCACCCCCCAGAATTCTGGTATAGCAATCAGCCCCAGCATTTT.